What follows describes a single TCR beta chain. Its antigen is unidentified. This entry belongs to a study of cytomegalovirus exposure and HLA in healthy donors. Study background: As released early, the data held 80 million to 90 million unique TCRs from HLA-typed donors. General observations from the study: Later, an analysis found that common viral pathogens appeared to be linked with several of the most significant clusters. TRBV6-2, TRBV6-3 and some other V segments were unresolvable in 87-base-pair reads.

PCR amplification relied on 60 Vbeta primers (plus 13 Jbeta primers). The data were produced by immunoSEQ multiplex PCR, yet TCRdb's version contains in-frame clones alone and is incomplete. The sample includes roughly 120,000 clones, 70% of them seen just once. The V gene's germline CDR1 is MNHNY and CDR2 SVGAGI (reference sequence). The CDR3 loop spans 14 amino acids. Trimming removed 2 bases from V and 12 bases from J, with 17 bases in between. The chain joins TRBV6-6 to TRBJ1-5; tentatively, D is TRBD1 (6 bases). The sequenced sample was PBMCs. The clonotype originates from a young man in good health and CMV-seropositive. CDR3 sequence reads: CASSYPSQGPLQHF. CDR3 in DNA: TGTGCCAGCAGTTACCCCTCACAGGGCCCGCTCCAGCATTTT.